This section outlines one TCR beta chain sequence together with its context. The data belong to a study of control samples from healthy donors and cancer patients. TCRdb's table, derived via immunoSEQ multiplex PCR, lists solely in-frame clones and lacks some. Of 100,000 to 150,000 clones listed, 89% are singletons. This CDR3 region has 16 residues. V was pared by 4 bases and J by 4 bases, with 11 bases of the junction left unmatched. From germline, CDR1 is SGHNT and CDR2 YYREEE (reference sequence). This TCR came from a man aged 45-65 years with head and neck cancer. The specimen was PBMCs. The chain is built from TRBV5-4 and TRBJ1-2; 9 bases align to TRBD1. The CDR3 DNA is TGTGCCAGCAGCGGGGGGGGGACAGGGTCGTTCTATGGCTACACCTTC. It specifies CASSGGGTGSFYGYTF.